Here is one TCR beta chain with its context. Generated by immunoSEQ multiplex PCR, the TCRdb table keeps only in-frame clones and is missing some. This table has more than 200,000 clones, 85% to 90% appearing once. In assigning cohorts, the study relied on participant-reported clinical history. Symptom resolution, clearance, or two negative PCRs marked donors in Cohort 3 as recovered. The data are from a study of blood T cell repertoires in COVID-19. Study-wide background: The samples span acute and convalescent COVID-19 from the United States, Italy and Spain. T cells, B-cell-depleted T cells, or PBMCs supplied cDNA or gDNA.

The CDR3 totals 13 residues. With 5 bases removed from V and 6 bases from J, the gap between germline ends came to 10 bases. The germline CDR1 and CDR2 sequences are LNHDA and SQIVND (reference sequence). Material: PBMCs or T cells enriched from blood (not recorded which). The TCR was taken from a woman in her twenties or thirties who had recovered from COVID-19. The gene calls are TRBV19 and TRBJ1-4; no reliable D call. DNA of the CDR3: TGTGCCAGTAGTGCCAGATGGCATGAAAAACTGTTTTTT. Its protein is CASSARWHEKLFF.